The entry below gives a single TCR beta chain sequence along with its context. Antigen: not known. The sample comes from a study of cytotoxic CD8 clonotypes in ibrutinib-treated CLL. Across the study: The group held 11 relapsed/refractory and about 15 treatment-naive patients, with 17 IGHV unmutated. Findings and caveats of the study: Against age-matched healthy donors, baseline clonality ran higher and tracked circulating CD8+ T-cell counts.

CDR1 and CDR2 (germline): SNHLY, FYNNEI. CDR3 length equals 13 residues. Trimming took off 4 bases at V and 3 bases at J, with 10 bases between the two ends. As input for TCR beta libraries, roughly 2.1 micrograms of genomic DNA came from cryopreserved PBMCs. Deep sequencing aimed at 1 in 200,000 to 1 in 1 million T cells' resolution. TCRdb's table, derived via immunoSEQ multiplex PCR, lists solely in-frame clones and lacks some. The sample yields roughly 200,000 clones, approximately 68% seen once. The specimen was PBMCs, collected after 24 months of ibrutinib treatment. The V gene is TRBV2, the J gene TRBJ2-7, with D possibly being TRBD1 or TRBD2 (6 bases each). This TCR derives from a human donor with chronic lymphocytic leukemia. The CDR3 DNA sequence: TGTGCCAGCAGTGGCGGAGGGGGCTACGAGCAGTACTTC. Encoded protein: CASSGGGGYEQYF. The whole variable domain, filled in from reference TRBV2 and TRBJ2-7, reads EPEVTQTPSHQVTQMGQEVILRCVPISNHLYFYWYRQILGQKVEFLVSFYNNEISEKSEIFDDQFSVERPDGSNFTLKIRSTKLEDSAMYFCASSGGGGYEQYFGPGTRLTVT.